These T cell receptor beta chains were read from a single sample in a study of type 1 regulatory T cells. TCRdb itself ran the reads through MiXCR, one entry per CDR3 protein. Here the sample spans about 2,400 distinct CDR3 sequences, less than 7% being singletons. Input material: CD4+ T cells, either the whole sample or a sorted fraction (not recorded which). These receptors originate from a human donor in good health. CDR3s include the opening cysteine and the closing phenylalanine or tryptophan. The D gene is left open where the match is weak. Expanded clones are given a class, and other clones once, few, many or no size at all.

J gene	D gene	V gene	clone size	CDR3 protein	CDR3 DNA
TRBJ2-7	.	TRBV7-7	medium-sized	CASSLAGTGEQYF	TGTGCCAGCAGCTTGGCCGGGACGGGGGAGCAGTACTTC
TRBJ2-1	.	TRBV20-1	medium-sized	CSASDHWEQFF	TGCAGTGCTAGCGACCACTGGGAGCAGTTCTTC
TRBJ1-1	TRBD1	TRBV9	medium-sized	CASSASDRPTGAFF	TGTGCCAGCAGCGCCTCGGACAGGCCAACCGGAGCTTTCTTT
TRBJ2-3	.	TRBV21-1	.	CASSPPSGGTDTQYF	TGTGCCAGCAGCCCCCCGAGCGGGGGGACAGATACGCAGTATTTT
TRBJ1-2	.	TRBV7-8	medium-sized	CASSLVRTASPPAYTF	TGTGCCAGCAGCTTAGTTAGGACAGCTTCCCCGCCAGCTTACACCTTC
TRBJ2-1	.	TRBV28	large	CASSTSYNEQFF	TGTGCCAGCAGTACATCCTACAATGAGCAGTTCTTC
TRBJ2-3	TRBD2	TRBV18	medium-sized	CASSPPTRLAGGSDTQYF	TGTGCCAGCTCACCACCGACTCGACTAGCGGGGGGGTCGGATACGCAGTATTTT
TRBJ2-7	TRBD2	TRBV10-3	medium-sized	CALRKGGSYEQYF	TGTGCCCTTCGGAAGGGCGGGAGCTACGAGCAGTACTTC
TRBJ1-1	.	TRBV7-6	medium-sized	CASSRKDTEAFF	TGTGCCAGCAGCCGGAAGGACACTGAAGCTTTCTTT
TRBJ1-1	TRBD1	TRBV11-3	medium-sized	CASSRGTGRSTEAFF	TGTGCCAGCAGCCGCGGGACAGGGAGGAGCACTGAAGCTTTCTTT
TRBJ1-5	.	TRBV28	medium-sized	CASRGARSNQPQHF	TGTGCCAGCAGAGGGGCGAGGAGCAATCAGCCCCAGCATTTT
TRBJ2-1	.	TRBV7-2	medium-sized	CASSLGLEGFNEQFF	TGTGCCAGCAGCTTAGGTCTGGAGGGTTTCAATGAGCAGTTCTTC
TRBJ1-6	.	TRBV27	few	CASSSSRDTNSPLHF	TGTGCCAGCAGTTCTTCCCGGGACACAAATTCACCCCTCCACTTT
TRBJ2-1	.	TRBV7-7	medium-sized	CASSSTGNSYNEQFF	TGTGCTAGCAGCTCCACAGGGAATTCCTACAATGAGCAGTTCTTC
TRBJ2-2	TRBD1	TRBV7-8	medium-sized	CASSLRTGNTGELFF	TGTGCCAGCAGCTTACGGACAGGGAACACCGGGGAGCTGTTTTTT
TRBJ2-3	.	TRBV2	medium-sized	CASSGGWGDTQYF	TGTGCCAGCAGTGGCGGTTGGGGAGATACGCAGTATTTT
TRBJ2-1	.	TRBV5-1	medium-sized	CASTLGAGRSLHEQFF	TGCGCCAGCACCCTTGGGGCAGGGAGGTCTCTCCATGAGCAGTTCTTC
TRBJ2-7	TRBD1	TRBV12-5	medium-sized	CASARTGGYEQYF	TGTGCTAGTGCCCGGACAGGGGGCTACGAGCAGTACTTC
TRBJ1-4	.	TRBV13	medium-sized	CASSDRTATNEKLFF	TGTGCCAGCAGCGATAGGACTGCAACTAATGAAAAACTGTTTTTT
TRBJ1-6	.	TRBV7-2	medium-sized	CASSLSESSYNSPLHF	TGTGCCAGCAGCTTATCCGAAAGCTCCTATAATTCACCCCTCCACTTT
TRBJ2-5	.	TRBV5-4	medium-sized	CASTPSRGAGETQYF	TGTGCCAGCACCCCCTCAAGGGGGGCGGGGGAGACCCAGTACTTC
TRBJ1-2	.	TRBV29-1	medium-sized	CSVEGGSYGYTF	TGCAGCGTTGAGGGGGGATCCTATGGCTACACCTTC
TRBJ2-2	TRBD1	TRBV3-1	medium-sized	CASSQVTGRTGELFF	TGTGCCAGCAGCCAAGTGACAGGGCGCACCGGGGAGCTGTTTTTT
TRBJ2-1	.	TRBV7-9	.	CASSPGANGAYNEQLF	TGTGCCAGCAGCCCGGGGGCTAACGGGGCGTACAATGAGCAGTTATTC
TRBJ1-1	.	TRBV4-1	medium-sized	CASSQANLVVNTEAFF	TGCGCCAGCAGCCAAGCTAATTTGGTGGTGAACACTGAAGCTTTCTTT
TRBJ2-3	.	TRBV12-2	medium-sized	CASRPPGLAGGLGCTDTQYF	TGTGCAAGTCGCCCCCCGGGACTAGCGGGGGGCCTTGGGTGCACAGATACGCAGTATTTT
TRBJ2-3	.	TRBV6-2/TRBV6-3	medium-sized	CASSLADTDTQYF	TGTGCCAGCAGCTTAGCAGACACAGATACGCAGTATTTT
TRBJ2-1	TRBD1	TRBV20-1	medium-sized	CSAAGTAYNEQFF	TGCAGTGCCGCAGGGACAGCCTACAATGAGCAGTTCTTC
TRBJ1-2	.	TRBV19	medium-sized	CATTSGERIYGYTF	TGTGCCACTACCTCAGGGGAGAGGATTTATGGCTACACCTTC
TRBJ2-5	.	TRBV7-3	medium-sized	CASSSLASETQYF	TGTGCCAGCAGCTCACTAGCATCGGAGACCCAGTACTTC
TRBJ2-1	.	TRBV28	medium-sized	CASLNPGGQRIEQFF	TGTGCCAGCCTCAACCCCGGTGGGCAGCGAATAGAGCAGTTCTTC
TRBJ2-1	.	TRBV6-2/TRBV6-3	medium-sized	CASSRVEEQFF	TGTGCCAGCAGCCGCGTCGAGGAGCAGTTCTTC
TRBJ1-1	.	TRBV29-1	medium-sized	CSVEDMYTEAFF	TGCAGCGTTGAAGATATGTACACTGAAGCTTTCTTT
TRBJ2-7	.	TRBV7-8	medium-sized	CASSLGRINEQYF	TGTGCCAGCAGCTTAGGCAGGATCAACGAGCAGTACTTC
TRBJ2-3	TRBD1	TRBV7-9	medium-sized	CASSFGTGVTDTQYF	TGTGCCAGCAGCTTTGGGACAGGGGTGACAGATACGCAGTATTTT
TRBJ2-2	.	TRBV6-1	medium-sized	CASSEAWRPGELFF	TGTGCCAGCAGTGAAGCTTGGCGACCCGGGGAGCTGTTTTTT
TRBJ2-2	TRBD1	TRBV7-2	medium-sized	CASSLAGTGGTGELFF	TGTGCCAGCAGCCTCGCCGGGACAGGGGGCACCGGGGAGCTGTTTTTT
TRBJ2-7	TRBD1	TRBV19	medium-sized	CASSMRDRAYEQYF	TGTGCCAGTAGTATGCGGGACAGGGCCTACGAGCAGTACTTC
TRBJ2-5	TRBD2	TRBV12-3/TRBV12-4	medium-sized	CASSLRLAGVRETQYF	TGTGCCAGCAGTTTACGGTTAGCGGGGGTCCGAGAGACCCAGTACTTC
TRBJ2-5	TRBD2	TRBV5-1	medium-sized	CASSVTGTSGVETQYF	TGCGCCAGCAGCGTAACCGGGACTAGCGGGGTAGAGACCCAGTACTTC
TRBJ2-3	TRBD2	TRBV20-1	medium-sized	CSARAGGRTDTQYF	TGCAGTGCTAGGGCGGGGGGCCGCACAGATACGCAGTATTTT
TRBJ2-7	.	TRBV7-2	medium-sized	CASSLKSGGLREQYF	TGTGCCAGCAGCTTGAAATCGGGGGGCCTCCGGGAGCAGTACTTC
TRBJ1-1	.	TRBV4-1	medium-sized	CASSQVWVREGTEAFF	TGCGCCAGCAGCCAAGTATGGGTGAGGGAAGGCACTGAAGCTTTCTTT
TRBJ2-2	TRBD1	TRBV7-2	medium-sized	CASSGTGGTGELFF	TGTGCCAGTTCAGGGACAGGGGGCACCGGGGAGCTGTTTTTT
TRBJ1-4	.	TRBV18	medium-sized	CASSLRRGTNEKLFF	TGTGCCAGCTCGCTCCGTCGGGGGACAAATGAAAAACTGTTTTTT
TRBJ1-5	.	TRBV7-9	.	CASSVNGDGATKHF	TGTGCCAGCAGCGTTAATGGGGACGGAGCGACCAAGCATTTT
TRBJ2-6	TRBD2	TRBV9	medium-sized	CASSVGGSGANSGANVLTF	TGTGCCAGCAGCGTAGGTGGTAGCGGGGCCAACTCTGGGGCCAACGTCCTGACTTTC
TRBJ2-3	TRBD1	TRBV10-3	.	CATSPRGQASDTQYF	TGTGCCACCAGCCCCCGGGGACAGGCCTCCGACACGCAGTATTTT
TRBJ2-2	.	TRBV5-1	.	CASSSEMGYSGWELFF	TGCGCCAGCAGCTCTGAAATGGGGTACTCGGGCTGGGAGCTGTTTTTT
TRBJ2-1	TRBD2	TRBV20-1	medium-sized	CSARDQGGGGANEQFF	TGCAGTGCTAGAGATCAGGGTGGCGGGGGGGCCAATGAGCAGTTCTTC
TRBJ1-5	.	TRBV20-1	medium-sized	CSAREAYSSNQPQHF	TGCAGTGCTAGAGAAGCCTACAGCAGCAATCAGCCCCAGCATTTT
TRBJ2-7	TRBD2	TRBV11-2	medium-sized	CASSLDNAGGFHRHYEQYF	TGTGCCAGCAGCTTAGACAACGCGGGGGGTTTTCATAGGCACTACGAGCAGTACTTC
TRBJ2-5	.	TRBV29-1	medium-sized	CSVERWAPPRETQYF	TGCAGCGTTGAACGGTGGGCACCCCCACGGGAGACCCAGTACTTC
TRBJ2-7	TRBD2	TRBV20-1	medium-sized	CSASQRGSSYEQYF	TGCAGTGCTAGCCAGCGGGGGTCCTCCTACGAGCAGTACTTC
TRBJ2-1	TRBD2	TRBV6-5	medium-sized	CASRSGTSINEQFF	TGTGCCAGCCGATCCGGGACTAGCATAAATGAGCAGTTCTTC
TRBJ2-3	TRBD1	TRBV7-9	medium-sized	CASSFGQGTDTQYF	TGTGCCAGCAGCTTCGGACAGGGGACAGATACGCAGTATTTT
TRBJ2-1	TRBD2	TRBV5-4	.	CTNSLGGSGIYNEQFF	TGTACCAACAGCTTGGGAGGTAGCGGGATCTACAATGAGCAGTTCTTC